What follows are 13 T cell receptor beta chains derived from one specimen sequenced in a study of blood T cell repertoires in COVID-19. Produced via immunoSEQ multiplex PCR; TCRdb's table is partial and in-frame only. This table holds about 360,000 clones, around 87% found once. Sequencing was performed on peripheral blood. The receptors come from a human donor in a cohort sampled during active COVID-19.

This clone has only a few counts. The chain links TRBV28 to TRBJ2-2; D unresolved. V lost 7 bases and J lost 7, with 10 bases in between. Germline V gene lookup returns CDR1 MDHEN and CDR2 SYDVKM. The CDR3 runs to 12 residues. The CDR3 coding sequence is TGTGCCAGCATCGGTATTGTCGGGGAGCTGTTTTTT. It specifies CASIGIVGELFF.

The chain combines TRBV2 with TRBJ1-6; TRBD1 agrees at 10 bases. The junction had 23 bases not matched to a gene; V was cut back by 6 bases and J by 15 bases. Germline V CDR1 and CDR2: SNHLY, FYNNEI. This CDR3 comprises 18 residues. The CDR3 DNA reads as TGTGCCAGCAGGTCCGACGGGACAGGGGCCGATATCATTCAGATCCTCCACTTT. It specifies CASRSDGTGADIIQILHF.

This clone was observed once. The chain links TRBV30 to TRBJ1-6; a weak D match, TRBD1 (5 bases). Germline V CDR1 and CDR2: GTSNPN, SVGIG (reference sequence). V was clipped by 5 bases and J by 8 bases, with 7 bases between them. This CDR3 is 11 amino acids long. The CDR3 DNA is TGTGCCTGGGAACAGGATTCACCCCTCCACTTT. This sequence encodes CAWEQDSPLHF.

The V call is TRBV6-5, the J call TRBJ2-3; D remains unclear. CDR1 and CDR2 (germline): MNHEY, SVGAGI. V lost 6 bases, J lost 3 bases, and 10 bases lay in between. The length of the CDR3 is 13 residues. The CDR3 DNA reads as TGTGCCAGCAGAACCCAAGAGACAGATACGCAGTATTTT. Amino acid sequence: CASRTQETDTQYF.

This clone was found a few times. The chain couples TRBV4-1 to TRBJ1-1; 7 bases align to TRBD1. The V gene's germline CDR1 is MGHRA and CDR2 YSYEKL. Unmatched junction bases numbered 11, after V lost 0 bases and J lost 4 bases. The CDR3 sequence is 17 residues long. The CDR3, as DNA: TGCGCCAGCAGCCAAGATACAGGGGACCAGCGTCGCACTGAAGCTTTCTTT. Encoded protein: CASSQDTGDQRRTEAFF.

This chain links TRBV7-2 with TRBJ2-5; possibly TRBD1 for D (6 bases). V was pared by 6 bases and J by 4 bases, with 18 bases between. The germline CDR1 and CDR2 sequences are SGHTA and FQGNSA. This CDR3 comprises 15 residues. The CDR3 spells CASRWSRGGIETQYF. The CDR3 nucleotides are TGTGCCAGCAGGTGGAGTAGAGGGGGAATAGAGACCCAGTACTTC.

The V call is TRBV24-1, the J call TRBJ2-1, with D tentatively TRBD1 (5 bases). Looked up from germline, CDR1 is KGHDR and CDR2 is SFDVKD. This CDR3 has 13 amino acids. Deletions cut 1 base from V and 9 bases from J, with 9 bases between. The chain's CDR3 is CATSDLGDSEQFF. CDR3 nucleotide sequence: TGTGCCACCAGTGATTTAGGTGACAGTGAGCAGTTCTTC.

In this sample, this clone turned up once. CDR3 in amino acids: CASSYGQGETQYF. The CDR3 bases are TGTGCCAGCAGTTACGGACAGGGAGAGACCCAGTACTTC. The J gene is TRBJ2-5, the V gene TRBV6-6; 8 bases map to TRBD1. From germline, CDR1 is MNHNY and CDR2 SVGAGI (reference sequence). CDR3 length equals 13 residues. The V and J ends lost 2 bases and 4 bases, in that order; junction bases with no gene match: 0.

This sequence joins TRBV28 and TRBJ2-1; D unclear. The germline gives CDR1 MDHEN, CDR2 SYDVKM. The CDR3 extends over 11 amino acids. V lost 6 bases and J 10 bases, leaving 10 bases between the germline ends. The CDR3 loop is CASSRIREQFF. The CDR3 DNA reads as TGTGCCAGCAGCCGCATCAGAGAGCAGTTCTTC.

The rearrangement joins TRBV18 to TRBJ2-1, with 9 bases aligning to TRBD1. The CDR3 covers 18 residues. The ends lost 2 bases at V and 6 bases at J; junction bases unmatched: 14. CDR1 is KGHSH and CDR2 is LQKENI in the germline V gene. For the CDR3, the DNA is TGTGCCAGCTCACCAGCCCCTCCGGGACAGGGTTTCATCAATGAGCAGTTCTTC. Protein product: CASSPAPPGQGFINEQFF.

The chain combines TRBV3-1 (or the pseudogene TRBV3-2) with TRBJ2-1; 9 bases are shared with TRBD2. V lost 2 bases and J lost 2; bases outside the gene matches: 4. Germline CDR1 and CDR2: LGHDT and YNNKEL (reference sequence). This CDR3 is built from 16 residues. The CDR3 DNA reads TGTGCCAGCAGCCAAAAGGGCGGGGGGGCCTACAATGAGCAGTTCTTC. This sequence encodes CASSQKGGGAYNEQFF.

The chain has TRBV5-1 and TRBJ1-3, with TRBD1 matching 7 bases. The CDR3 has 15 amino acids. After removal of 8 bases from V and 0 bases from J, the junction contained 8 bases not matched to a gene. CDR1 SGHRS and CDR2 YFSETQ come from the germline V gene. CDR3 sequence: CASASAGGSGNTIYF. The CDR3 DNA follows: TGCGCCAGTGCTTCGGCAGGGGGCTCTGGAAACACCATATATTTT.

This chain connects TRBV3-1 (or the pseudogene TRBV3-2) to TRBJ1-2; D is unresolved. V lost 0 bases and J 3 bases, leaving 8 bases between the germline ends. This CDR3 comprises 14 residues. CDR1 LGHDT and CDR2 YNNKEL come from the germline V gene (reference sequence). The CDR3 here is CASSQDYSHYGYTF. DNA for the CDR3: TGTGCCAGCAGCCAAGATTACAGCCACTATGGCTACACCTTC.